The clone carrying this TCR beta chain occurred a few times. The repertoire was sequenced with immunoSEQ multiplex PCR; TCRdb's copy has only in-frame clones and lacks some. The data contain roughly 290,000 clones, 80% to 85% of them seen just once; the ten biggest clones take up 15% to 19%. V was trimmed by 5 bases and J by 4 bases, leaving 8 bases between them. Germline CDR1 is MDHEN and CDR2 is SYDVKM. This CDR3 contains 13 residues. This sample is drawn from a study of blood T cell repertoires in COVID-19. Study-wide background: PBMCs, B-cell-depleted T cells, or T cells were the source of the cDNA or gDNA that made up the material.

The chain couples TRBV28 to TRBJ1-4; the D is unclear. The TCR sequence derives from a person in their 70s with COVID-19, enrolled during active disease. Sequenced material: peripheral blood. The CDR3 nucleotides read TGTGCCAGCAGTCTTCCACTTAATGAAAAACTGTTTTTT. Translating it yields CASSLPLNEKLFF.